The sequence of this T cell receptor beta chain was determined in a study of shared clonotypes between healthy human individuals. Overall study findings and caveats: Collection of samples was limited to blood; tissue repertoires likely differ.

Naive CD8 cells lacked CD45RO and underwent positive selection for CCR7, leaving out terminally differentiated effector memory CD45RA+ cells. To note about this clone: What it recognizes is unknown.

The CDR3 runs to 14 residues. Data came from immunoSEQ multiplex PCR; TCRdb stores just in-frame clones and leaves some out. Of hundreds of thousands of clones listed, 95% to 96% are singletons. The chain combines TRBV21-1 with TRBJ2-7; TRBD1, as called in the table, went unchecked against the DNA. TRBV21-1 constitutes a pseudogene. The sample was naive CD8+ T cells sorted from blood. The origin of this receptor is a woman younger than 45 in good health. This chain's CDR3 is CASSKSGTACEQYF. CDR3 nucleotides: TGTGCCAGCAGCAAATCGGGGACAGCATGCGAGCAGTACTTC.